The sequence of this T cell receptor (beta chain) was determined in a study of T cell changes during pregnancy in multiple sclerosis. This table comes from immunoSEQ multiplex PCR, and its TCRdb copy is limited to in-frame clones, with some not included. The table lists some 60,000 clones, 80% to 95% of them singletons. Unmatched junction bases numbered 5, after V lost 5 bases and J lost 7 bases. Germline CDR1 reads LNHDA; CDR2 reads SQIVND (reference sequence). This CDR3 spans 13 amino acids. V gene TRBV19 combines with J gene TRBJ1-5; 7 nucleotides agree with TRBD1. The sequence came from a female donor in good health, enrolled as a control in a pregnancy study. The starting material was peripheral blood, obtained after pregnancy. CDR3 bases: TGTGCCAGTAGTGCTACGGGACAGCAGCCCCAGCATTTT. Its translation: CASSATGQQPQHF. The entire variable domain, with the rest obtained from reference TRBV19 and TRBJ1-5, is as follows: DGGITQSPKYLFRKEGQNVTLSCEQNLNHDAMYWYRQDPGQGLRLIYYSQIVNDFQKGDIAEGYSVSREKKESFPLTVTSAQKNPTAFYLCASSATGQQPQHFGDGTRLSIL.